This record covers a single TCR beta chain. What it recognizes is unknown. V was shortened by 7 bases and J by 0 bases, with 11 bases between the two germline ends. Germline V gene sequence: CDR1 LNHDA, CDR2 SQIVND (reference sequence). The CDR3 has 14 residues. The data derive from a study of cytomegalovirus exposure and HLA in healthy donors. Study conclusions and caveats: Sequences of the TCR beta chain were said to predict the HLA-A and HLA-B alleles of most subjects accurately. Earlier analysis found most TCR beta V segments productive about 87% or about 30% of the time.

Primers included in the PCR were 60 Vbeta and 13 Jbeta primers. Repertoires were generated with immunoSEQ multiplex PCR, while TCRdb's copy carries only in-frame clones and drops some. The sample consists of around 100,000 clones, less than 70% of them appearing once. This clonotype was sampled from a woman aged 25 to 39 in good health and CMV-seronegative. V gene TRBV19 combines with J gene TRBJ2-3, with D perhaps matching TRBD2 (5 bases). The specimen sequenced was PBMCs. The CDR3 loop is CASTVRGSTDTQYF. For the CDR3, the DNA is TGTGCCAGTACCGTCCGGGGTAGCACAGATACGCAGTATTTT.